The 29 T cell receptor beta chains reported below all come from one sample, sequenced in a study of blood T cells in healthy people across ages. Sample-barcoded 5' priming and a J-beta primer mix drove a second PCR of about 6 to 12 cycles. Each CDR3 protein gets one entry after TCRdb re-called the 5' RACE reads with MiXCR. The sample lists around 1,000,000 distinct CDR3 sequences; 20% to 25% were seen once. These sequences were also reported in another study, on T cells of mothers and their children.

Sequenced: blood. The origin of the receptors is a girl aged 2-9 years in good health.

The CDR3 reads CASSDGWNTGELFF. Written as DNA, the CDR3 is TGTGCCAGCAGTGATGGCTGGAACACCGGGGAGCTGTTTTTT. The V and J genes are TRBV6-1 and TRBJ2-2; no clear D gene. The germline gives CDR1 MNHNS, CDR2 SASEGT. There are 14 residues in the CDR3. Trimming pared 3 bases from V and 1 base from J, leaving 6 bases between.

The rearrangement joins TRBV11-3 to TRBJ2-5, with a tentative D call TRBD2 (5 bases). CDR3 length equals 14 residues. With 5 bases removed from V and 2 bases from J, the gap between germline ends came to 12 bases. Germline CDR1 and CDR2: SGHNT and YENEEA. For the CDR3, the DNA is TGTGCCAGCAGCATGAGGGATGGACAAGAGACCCAGTACTTC. This translates into CASSMRDGQETQYF.

The chain carries TRBV5-5 and TRBJ1-2; D is unclear. The CDR3 sequence is 13 residues long. The germline V and J ends were trimmed by 7 bases and 5 bases, with 15 bases remaining between them. Germline V gene lookup returns CDR1 SGHKS and CDR2 YYEKEE (reference sequence). The CDR3, as DNA: TGTGCCAGCGGGGAAACAGAATCGTATGGCTACACCTTC. Protein sequence: CASGETESYGYTF.

This chain uses TRBV5-1 with TRBJ1-2; D gene uncertain. This CDR3 contains 15 residues. V was trimmed by 0 bases and J by 4 bases, leaving 13 bases between them. The germline gives CDR1 SGHRS, CDR2 YFSETQ. The CDR3 DNA reads as TGCGCCAGCAGCTTGGGTCCCGGAGAAAGCTATGGCTACACCTTC. Amino acid sequence: CASSLGPGESYGYTF.

V usage is TRBV2 and J usage is TRBJ2-4; D may be TRBD1 (5 bases). Trimming took off 0 bases at V and 6 bases at J, with 12 bases between the two ends. Germline CDR1 and CDR2: SNHLY and FYNNEI. CDR3 length: 15 residues. The CDR3 protein is CASSEAGQRTNIQYF. Here the CDR3 DNA reads TGTGCCAGCAGTGAAGCGGGGCAGCGAACAAACATTCAGTACTTC.

The table lists this clonotype with a few counts. The V gene is TRBV24-1, the J gene TRBJ2-1, with 10 bases aligning to TRBD1. The CDR3 covers 14 residues. The germline V gene encodes CDR1 KGHDR and CDR2 SFDVKD. J gave up 7 bases and V 5 bases, and 4 bases lay outside the gene matches. This chain's CDR3 is CATSGGTGVNEQFF. CDR3 sequence (DNA): TGTGCCACCAGTGGTGGGACAGGGGTTAATGAGCAGTTCTTC.

The chain employs TRBV12-3 or TRBV12-4 and TRBJ1-1; possible D gene TRBD1, 5 bases. Trimming removed 5 bases at V and 5 bases at J, with 12 bases between. The CDR3 has 13 residues. CDR3 loop: CASSTTVRTEAFF. CDR3 sequence (DNA): TGTGCCAGCAGTACGACAGTCAGGACTGAAGCTTTCTTT.

A few counts support this clonotype. The chain is built from TRBV10-3 and TRBJ1-6; D might be TRBD1 (5 bases). CDR3 length: 14 residues. Per germline, CDR1 ENHRY and CDR2 SYGVKD. V was shortened by 0 bases and J by 9 bases, with 9 bases between the two germline ends. The DNA for the CDR3 is TGTGCCATCAGTGAGTCCCAGGGAGGTTCACCCCTCCACTTT. Translating it yields CAISESQGGSPLHF.

The V call is TRBV28, the J call TRBJ2-5; D assignment may be TRBD1 or TRBD2 (6 bases each). TRBJ2-7 matches the DNA end more closely, so the J call is doubtful. Germline CDR1 MDHEN, CDR2 SYDVKM. The CDR3 is 13 amino acids. The CDR3 sequence: CASSLQRGVEQYF. The CDR3 region has the DNA TGTGCCAGCAGTTTGCAGAGGGGGGTCGAGCAGTACTTC.

The rearrangement uses TRBV7-9 and TRBJ2-2; either TRBD1 or TRBD2 may fit D (5 bases each). The CDR3 runs to 16 residues. V was shortened by 3 bases and J by 7 bases, with 18 bases between the two germline ends. Germline CDR1 reads SEHNR; CDR2 reads FQNEAQ (reference sequence). CDR3 loop: CASSFDEGSLVGELFF. The CDR3 DNA reads as TGTGCCAGCAGCTTCGATGAGGGGAGTTTAGTCGGGGAGCTGTTTTTT.

The chain's CDR3 is CAISGGDLLGATQYF. The CDR3 DNA follows: TGTGCCATCAGTGGGGGGGATCTCCTAGGAGCGACCCAGTACTTC. The V gene is TRBV10-3, the J gene TRBJ2-5, with D perhaps TRBD2 (6 bases). V lost 4 bases and J lost 7, with 19 bases in between. CDR1 is ENHRY, CDR2 SYGVKD, per germline. This CDR3 region has 15 residues.

The CDR3 DNA reads as TGTGCCAGCAGCCACCCCGGGAGCTCTGGAAACACCATATATTTT. Its translation: CASSHPGSSGNTIYF. The genes are TRBV3-1 and TRBJ1-3, with D unclear. V was pared by 3 bases and J by 0 bases, with 9 bases between. The V gene's germline CDR1 is LGHDT and CDR2 YNNKEL (reference sequence). CDR3 length: 15 amino acids.

This clonotype was found a few times. This rearrangement joins TRBV12-3 or TRBV12-4 to TRBJ2-1, with 12 bases matching TRBD2. Trimming cost V 5 bases and J 5 bases; bases outside gene matches: 7. The CDR3 contains 16 residues. The CDR3 here is CASSKALAGGNNEQFF. The DNA of the CDR3 is TGTGCCAGCAGTAAAGCCCTAGCGGGGGGGAACAATGAGCAGTTCTTC.

This clonotype was detected once. The CDR3 loop is CASSKGTGNTIYF. CDR3 sequence (DNA): TGCGCCAGCAGTAAGGGAACTGGAAACACCATATATTTT. The chain is built from TRBV4-3 and TRBJ1-3; unclear D gene. CDR1 is LGHNA and CDR2 is YSLEER in the germline V gene. This CDR3 has 13 amino acids. V lost 6 bases to trimming and J lost 2 bases, with 8 bases between them.

The chain is built from TRBV9 and TRBJ2-5; TRBD2 might be the D (7 bases). With the DNA end fitting TRBJ2-7 better, the J assignment may be wrong. The CDR3 is 14 amino acids. CDR1 and CDR2 from the germline V gene are SGDLS and YYNGEE. The CDR3 DNA sequence: TGTGCCAGCAGCGCGATAGGGGGAGGGTACGAGCAGTACTTC. This gives the protein CASSAIGGGYEQYF.

The chain has TRBV2 and TRBJ2-1, with D unclear. The CDR3 is made up of 15 amino acids. V was trimmed by 6 bases and J by 4 bases, leaving 16 bases between them. CDR1 and CDR2 from the germline V gene are SNHLY and FYNNEI. CDR3 sequence: CASSETAARYNEQFF. The CDR3 DNA sequence: TGTGCCAGCAGCGAGACGGCGGCTAGGTACAATGAGCAGTTCTTC.

This clonotype was detected a few times. V is TRBV25-1 and J is TRBJ1-2; TRBD1 might be the D (6 bases). V lost 0 bases and J 7 bases, leaving 9 bases between the germline ends. This CDR3 is 13 amino acids long. Germline CDR1 and CDR2: MGHDK and SYGVNS. CDR3 DNA sequence: TGTGCCAGCAGTGAATATAAAGGGGGTGGCTACACCTTC. Its protein is CASSEYKGGGYTF.

The genes are TRBV9 and TRBJ2-1; D uncertain. The CDR3 contains 15 residues. CDR1 is SGDLS and CDR2 is YYNGEE in the germline V gene. The V end was cut by 3 bases, the J end by 0 bases, with 10 bases between. CDR3 sequence reads: CASSALDSSYNEQFF. The CDR3 bases are TGTGCCAGCAGCGCCTTAGATTCCTCCTACAATGAGCAGTTCTTC. The complete variable domain, with remaining parts taken from reference TRBV9 and TRBJ2-1, reads DSGVTQTPKHLITATGQRVTLRCSPRSGDLSVYWYQQSLDQGLQFLIQYYNGEERAKGNILERFSAQQFPDLHSELNLSSLELGDSALYFCASSALDSSYNEQFFGPGTRLTVL.

CDR3 region: CASSGLSGSSYNEQFF. CDR3 sequence (DNA): TGTGCCAGCAGTGGCCTAAGCGGGAGCTCCTACAATGAGCAGTTCTTC. The rearrangement joins TRBV2 to TRBJ2-1; 8 positions agree with TRBD2. Germline values: CDR1 SNHLY, CDR2 FYNNEI. J was trimmed by 0 bases and V by 4 bases; bases with no gene match: 5. The CDR3 runs 16 residues.

The V gene is TRBV11-2, the J gene TRBJ2-1, with D possibly being TRBD1 (6 bases). Trimming took 7 bases from V and 3 from J, leaving 13 bases between them. The CDR3 is 14 residues long. Germline-derived CDR1 and CDR2 are SGHAT and FQNNGV. The DNA for the CDR3 is TGTGCCAGCAAACAAGGGGGATACTACAATGAGCAGTTCTTC. It codes for CASKQGGYYNEQFF.

This chain uses TRBV7-9 with TRBJ2-7; TRBD2 aligns across 8 bases. V lost 1 base and J lost 1; bases outside the gene matches: 3. The germline gives CDR1 SEHNR, CDR2 FQNEAQ (reference sequence). The CDR3 is made up of 15 amino acids. CDR3 sequence (DNA): TGTGCCAGCAGCTTAGGCGGGGGGCGTTCCTACGAGCAGTACTTC. It yields the protein CASSLGGGRSYEQYF.

There are a few counts of this clonotype. The J gene is TRBJ1-2, the V gene TRBV29-1; 7 bases line up with TRBD1. CDR3 length: 14 amino acids. The trim removed 1 base at V and 4 bases at J, leaving 6 bases unmatched. Germline CDR1 and CDR2: SQVTM and ANQGSEA. For the CDR3, the DNA is TGCAGCGTTGAAGCGACCGGGACAGCCTATGGCTACACCTTC. Amino acid sequence: CSVEATGTAYGYTF.

J is TRBJ2-2 and V is TRBV7-9; 9 bases align to TRBD1. J was trimmed by 5 bases and V by 5 bases; bases with no gene match: 9. The CDR3 covers 16 residues. Germline assignment: CDR1 SEHNR and CDR2 FQNEAQ (reference sequence). The chain's CDR3 is CASSPPGQGSTGELFF. The CDR3, as DNA: TGTGCCAGCAGCCCACCGGGACAGGGATCTACCGGGGAGCTGTTTTTT.

This clonotype was detected many times. V and J are TRBV6-2 or TRBV6-3 and TRBJ2-3, with D unclear. The CDR3 contains 12 residues. Germline V CDR1 and CDR2: MNHEY, SVGEGT. Trimming cost V 6 bases and J 0 bases, with 4 bases left between them. The CDR3 bases are TGTGCCAGCAGACTTAGCACAGATACGCAGTATTTT. Translated: CASRLSTDTQYF.

The sample holds many counts of this clonotype. Mismatch with germline at one junction end may stem from a read error. The rearrangement joins TRBV5-1 to TRBJ1-1; D is uncertain. The CDR3 extends over 14 amino acids. Germline V CDR1 and CDR2: SGHRS, YFSETQ. CDR3 nucleotides: TGTGCCAGCAGCTTAGGGCAGGTGAACACTGAAGCTTTCTTT. It translates to CASSLGQVNTEAFF.

V is TRBV6-5 and J is TRBJ2-5; D is perhaps TRBD2 (6 bases). V was trimmed by 8 bases and J by 5 bases, leaving 15 bases between them. This CDR3 has 13 amino acids. The germline CDR1 and CDR2 sequences are MNHEY and SVGAGI. For the CDR3, the DNA is TGTGCCAGCTCAGGTGGAGGGACGGAGACCCAGTACTTC. Its translation: CASSGGGTETQYF.

This clonotype was observed a few times. The chain combines TRBV5-1 with TRBJ2-5, with D possibly TRBD2 on 5 matching bases. V was cut by 2 bases and J by 4 bases, with 15 bases left in between. The CDR3 extends over 15 amino acids. The germline V gene encodes CDR1 SGHRS and CDR2 YFSETQ. The CDR3, as DNA: TGCGCCAGCAGCTTACAAGGAGAACGGGGAGAGACCCAGTACTTC. This sequence encodes CASSLQGERGETQYF.

The V gene is TRBV20-1, the J gene TRBJ1-1, with D tentatively TRBD1 (5 bases). CDR3 length: 15 residues. The V end was cut by 6 bases, the J end by 3 bases, with 20 bases between. Germline CDR1 DFQATT, CDR2 SNEGSKA (reference sequence). The CDR3 DNA reads as TGCAGTGCCGACAACCGAGAGGGGAGAGACACTGAAGCTTTCTTT. Encoded protein: CSADNREGRDTEAFF.

This clonotype was counted a few times. The chain carries TRBV20-1 and TRBJ1-4, with D perhaps TRBD1 (5 bases). The CDR3 is made up of 13 amino acids. The V gene's germline CDR1 is DFQATT and CDR2 SNEGSKA (reference sequence). The V and J ends lost 6 bases and 4 bases respectively, with 12 bases between them. Written as DNA, the CDR3 is TGCAGTGCCCCACCAGGGAGTAATGAAAAACTGTTTTTT. Amino acid sequence: CSAPPGSNEKLFF.